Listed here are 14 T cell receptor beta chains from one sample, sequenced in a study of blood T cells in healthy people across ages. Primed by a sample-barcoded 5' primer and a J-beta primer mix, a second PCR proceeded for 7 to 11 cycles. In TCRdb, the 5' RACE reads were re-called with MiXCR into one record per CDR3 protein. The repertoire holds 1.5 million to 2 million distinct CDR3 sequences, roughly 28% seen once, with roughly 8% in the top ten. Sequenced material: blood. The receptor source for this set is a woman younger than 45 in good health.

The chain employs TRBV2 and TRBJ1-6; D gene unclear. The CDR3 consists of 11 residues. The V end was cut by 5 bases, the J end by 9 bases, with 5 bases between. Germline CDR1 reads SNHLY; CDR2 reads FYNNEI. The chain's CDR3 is CASSSPSPLHF. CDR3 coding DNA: TGTGCCAGCAGTTCTCCTTCACCCCTCCACTTT.

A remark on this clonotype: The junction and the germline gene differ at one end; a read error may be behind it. The CDR3 bases are TGTGCCAGCAGCGTAGTCCCCACAGACACGCAGTATTTT. Its protein is CASSVVPTDTQYF. The chain couples TRBV9 to TRBJ2-3; unclear D gene. Germline assignment: CDR1 SGDLS and CDR2 YYNGEE. This CDR3 is 13 amino acids long.

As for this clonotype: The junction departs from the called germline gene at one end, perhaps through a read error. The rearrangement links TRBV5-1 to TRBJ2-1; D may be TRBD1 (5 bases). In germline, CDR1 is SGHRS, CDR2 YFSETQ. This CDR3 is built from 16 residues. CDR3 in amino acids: CASSLVQASSYSEQFF. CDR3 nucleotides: TGCGCCAGCAGCTTGGTACAGGCCAGCTCCTACAGTGAGCAGTTCTTC.

The CDR3 reads CSARDGASGIQETQYF. CDR3 coding DNA: TGCAGTGCTAGAGATGGGGCTAGCGGGATTCAAGAGACCCAGTACTTC. The chain recombines TRBV20-1 with TRBJ2-5; 9 positions agree with TRBD2. This CDR3 region has 16 residues. V was clipped by 0 bases and J by 2 bases; unmatched bases: 7. Germline lookup yields CDR1 DFQATT and CDR2 SNEGSKA (reference sequence).

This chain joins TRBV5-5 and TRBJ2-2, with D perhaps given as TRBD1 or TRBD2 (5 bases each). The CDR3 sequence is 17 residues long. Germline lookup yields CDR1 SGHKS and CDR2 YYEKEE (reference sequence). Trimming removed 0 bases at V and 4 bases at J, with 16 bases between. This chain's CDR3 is CASSLVPVGLATGELFF. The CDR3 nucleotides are TGTGCCAGCAGCTTGGTTCCCGTGGGGCTAGCCACCGGGGAGCTGTTTTTT.

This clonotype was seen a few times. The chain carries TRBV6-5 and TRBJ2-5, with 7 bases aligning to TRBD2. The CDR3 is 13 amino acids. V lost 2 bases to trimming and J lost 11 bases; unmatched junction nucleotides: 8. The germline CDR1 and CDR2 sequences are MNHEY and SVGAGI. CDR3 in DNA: TGTGCCAGCAGTTACGAGGGGAGGCGGGAGCAGTACTTC. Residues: CASSYEGRREQYF.

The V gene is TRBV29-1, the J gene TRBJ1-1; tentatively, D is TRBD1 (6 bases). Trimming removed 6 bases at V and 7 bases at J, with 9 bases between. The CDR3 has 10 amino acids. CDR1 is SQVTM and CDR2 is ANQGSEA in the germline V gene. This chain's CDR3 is CSVGQIEAFF. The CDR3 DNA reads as TGCAGCGTAGGACAGATTGAAGCTTTCTTT.

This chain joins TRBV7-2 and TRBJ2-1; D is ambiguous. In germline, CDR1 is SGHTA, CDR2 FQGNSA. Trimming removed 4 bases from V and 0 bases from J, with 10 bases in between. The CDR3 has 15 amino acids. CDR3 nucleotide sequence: TGTGCCAGCAGCTCCGTAATGAGCTCCTACAATGAGCAGTTCTTC. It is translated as CASSSVMSSYNEQFF.

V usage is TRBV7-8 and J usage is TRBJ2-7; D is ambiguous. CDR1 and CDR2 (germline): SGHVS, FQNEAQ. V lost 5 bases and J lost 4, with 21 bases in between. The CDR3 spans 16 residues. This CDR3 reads CASSPTVLPTLYEQYF. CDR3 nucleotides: TGTGCCAGCAGCCCTACAGTTCTGCCGACACTTTACGAGCAGTACTTC.

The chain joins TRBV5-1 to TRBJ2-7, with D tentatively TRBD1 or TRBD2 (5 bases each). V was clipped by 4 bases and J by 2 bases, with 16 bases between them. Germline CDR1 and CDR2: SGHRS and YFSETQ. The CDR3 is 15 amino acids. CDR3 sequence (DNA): TGCGCCAGCAGCGCTGCCGGGACCGGGGCCTACGAGCAGTACTTC. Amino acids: CASSAAGTGAYEQYF.

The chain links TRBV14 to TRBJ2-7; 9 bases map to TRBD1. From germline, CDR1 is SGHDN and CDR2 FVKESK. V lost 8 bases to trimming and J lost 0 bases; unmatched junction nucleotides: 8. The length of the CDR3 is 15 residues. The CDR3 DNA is TGTGCCAGCGCGCACAGGGACAGGGTCTCCTACGAGCAGTACTTC. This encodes CASAHRDRVSYEQYF.

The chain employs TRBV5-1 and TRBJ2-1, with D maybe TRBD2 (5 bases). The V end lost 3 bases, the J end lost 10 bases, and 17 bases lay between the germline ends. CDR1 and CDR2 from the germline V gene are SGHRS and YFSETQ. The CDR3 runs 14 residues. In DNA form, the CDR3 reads TGCGCCAGCAGCTGGGCCGGGCCGAGGGAAGAGCAGTTCTTC. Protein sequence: CASSWAGPREEQFF.

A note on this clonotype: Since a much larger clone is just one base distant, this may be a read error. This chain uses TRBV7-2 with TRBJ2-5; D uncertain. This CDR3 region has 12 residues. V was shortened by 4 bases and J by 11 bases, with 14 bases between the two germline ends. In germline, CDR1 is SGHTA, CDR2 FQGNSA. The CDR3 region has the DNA TGTGCCAGCAGCTCAAAACCCTACAAGCAGTACTTC. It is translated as CASSSKPYKQYF.

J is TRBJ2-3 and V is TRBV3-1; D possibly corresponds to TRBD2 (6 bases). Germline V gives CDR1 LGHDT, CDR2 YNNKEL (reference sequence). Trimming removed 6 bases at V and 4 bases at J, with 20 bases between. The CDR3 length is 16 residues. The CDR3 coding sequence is TGTGCCAGCAGTCGGGACTCTCCCTTCTGGGCAGATACGCAGTATTTT. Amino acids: CASSRDSPFWADTQYF.